This T cell receptor (beta chain) was sequenced for a study of T-cell memory formation after mild COVID-19. Study-wide context: The study found TCR clusters largely donor specific. Whole-study findings and limits: Cross-reactive memory seemingly joined, as some responding clones were found in pre-infection memory. The CD4+ clones that contracted clustered mainly within CM and EM, and the CD8+ clones concentrated in EMRA.

V was pared by 4 bases and J by 9 bases, with 15 bases of the junction left unmatched. CDR3 length: 19 amino acids. Germline assignment: CDR1 SGHNT and CDR2 YENEEA. This clonotype was seen only a few times. What it recognizes is unknown. 5'RACE primed from the constant segment yielded TCR alpha and TCR beta cDNA libraries bearing sample barcodes and UMIs. From the 5' RACE reads, TCRdb called clonotypes with MiXCR, one entry per CDR3 protein. This sample has hundreds of thousands of distinct CDR3 sequences, with around 20% found just once. The sequence came from an adult woman who had mild COVID-19 (a few samples of this study predate the infection). Cell type and time point are not known. The material sequenced was PBMCs or a T cell subset sorted from them (not recorded which). The chain recombines TRBV11-3 with TRBJ2-1, with 16 bases fitting TRBD2. CDR3 loop: CASSSPGLAGGPGGSEQFF. Here the CDR3 DNA reads TGTGCCAGCAGCTCCCCGGGACTAGCGGGAGGGCCTGGGGGTAGTGAGCAGTTCTTC.